The rows below give T cell receptor beta chains drawn from one sample of a study of blood T cell repertoires in COVID-19. Sequencing used immunoSEQ multiplex PCR; TCRdb keeps in-frame clones, though not all of them. Among approximately 140,000 clones listed, approximately 84% were seen once. Sequencing was done on a sample of peripheral blood. These receptor sequences come from a human donor in a cohort sampled during active COVID-19. The CDR3 runs from the conserved cysteine through the conserved F or W. A D gene is named only where the DNA matches it firmly. For some rows the clone size is stated as once, few or many, or as a class when expanded; others skip it.

>TRBV3-1/TRBV3-2|TRBJ1-1|-|TRBD1
CASSDQGAKNTEAFF
TGTGCCAGCAGCGACCAGGGGGCGAAGAACACTGAAGCTTTCTTT
>TRBV5-1|TRBJ1-4|-|-
CASSPSGATREKLFF
TGCGCCAGCAGCCCATCAGGGGCCACGAGAGAAAAACTGTTTTTT
>TRBV12-1|TRBJ2-5|-|-
CASSHGLAGYQETQYF
TGTGCCAGCAGCCACGGACTAGCGGGGTACCAAGAGACCCAGTACTTC
>TRBV5-5|TRBJ2-3|-|TRBD2
CASSLAGENTQYF
TGTGCCAGCAGCTTAGCGGGGGAAAATACGCAGTATTTT
>TRBV5-5|TRBJ2-7|-|-
CASSLGMGPIYEQYF
TGTGCCAGCAGCTTGGGTATGGGGCCTATCTACGAGCAGTACTTC
>TRBV25-1|TRBJ2-7|-|-
CASSEPGVYEQYF
TGTGCCAGCAGTGAACCGGGGGTTTACGAGCAGTACTTC
>TRBV13|TRBJ2-1|few|TRBD2
CASSYLPTGTSVNEQFF
TGTGCCAGCAGCTACCTACCAACCGGGACTAGCGTCAATGAGCAGTTCTTC
>TRBV3-1/TRBV3-2|TRBJ2-7|few|TRBD2
CASSNRLAGRPYEQYF
TGTGCCAGCAGCAACCGCCTAGCGGGGCGACCCTACGAGCAGTACTTC
>TRBV15|TRBJ1-2|-|TRBD1
CATSRDYDRGYGYTF
TGTGCCACCAGCAGAGATTACGACAGGGGATATGGCTACACCTTC
>TRBV7-2|TRBJ2-7|once|TRBD2
CASSLAVSGDYEQYF
TGTGCCAGCAGCTTAGCGGTTAGCGGGGACTACGAGCAGTACTTC
>TRBV5-8|TRBJ1-5|-|-
CASSLPGVQPQHF
TGTGCCAGCAGCTTACCCGGGGTTCAGCCCCAGCATTTT
>TRBV11-1|TRBJ1-1|-|-
CASSLQGPTEAFF
TGTGCCAGCAGCTTACAGGGGCCCACTGAAGCTTTCTTT
>TRBV5-1|TRBJ2-5|-|TRBD2
CASSLATGGTQYF
TGCGCCAGCAGCTTGGCCACGGGGGGGACCCAGTACTTC
>TRBV30|TRBJ2-7|-|TRBD1
CAWRTGIYEQYF
TGTGCCTGGAGGACAGGGATCTACGAGCAGTACTTC
>TRBV10-3|TRBJ1-2|-|-
CAISQEGGYTF
TGTGCCATCTCCCAGGAGGGAGGCTACACCTTC
>TRBV13|TRBJ1-6|-|TRBD1
CASSPRQGDNSPLHF
TGTGCCAGCAGCCCTCGACAGGGGGATAATTCACCCCTCCACTTT
>TRBV7-9|TRBJ1-5|-|TRBD1
CASSSVDRTKPQHF
TGTGCCAGCAGCTCGGTGGACAGGACGAAGCCCCAGCATTTT
>TRBV19|TRBJ1-2|few|-
CASTSTNYGYTF
TGTGCCAGTACTAGCACGAACTATGGCTACACCTTC
>TRBV29-1|TRBJ2-7|-|-
CSVGLHEQYF
TGCAGCGTTGGACTACACGAGCAGTACTTC
>TRBV5-6|TRBJ1-1|-|-
CASSLGQGTTEAFF
TGTGCCAGCAGCTTGGGTCAGGGTACCACTGAAGCTTTCTTT
>TRBV28|TRBJ2-2|-|TRBD2
CASRLAGTGELFF
TGTGCCAGCAGACTAGCGGGGACCGGGGAGCTGTTTTTT
>TRBV9|TRBJ2-1|-|-
CASSVGAGSYNEQFF
TGTGCCAGCAGCGTAGGGGCAGGGTCCTACAATGAGCAGTTCTTC
>TRBV11-3|TRBJ2-1|-|TRBD2
CASSLGGGGEQFF
TGTGCCAGCAGCTTAGGGGGGGGTGGTGAGCAGTTCTTC
>TRBV2|TRBJ2-3|-|TRBD2
CASSEAWGGGTDTQYF
TGTGCCAGCAGTGAAGCGTGGGGGGGTGGCACAGATACGCAGTATTTT
>TRBV9|TRBJ2-1|-|-
CASSATVTSSYNEQFF
TGTGCCAGCAGCGCGACGGTTACTAGCTCCTACAATGAGCAGTTCTTC
>TRBV2|TRBJ2-7|-|TRBD1
CASRPDRGVGEQYF
TGTGCCAGCAGACCGGACAGGGGTGTAGGCGAGCAGTACTTC
>TRBV11-2|TRBJ1-3|-|-
CASSLDYRTRSGNTIYF
TGTGCCAGCAGCTTAGATTACCGGACACGCTCTGGAAACACCATATATTTT
>TRBV4-1|TRBJ2-7|-|-
CASSQPRGQAPYEQYF
TGCGCCAGCAGCCAACCTAGGGGTCAGGCTCCCTACGAGCAGTACTTC
>TRBV5-8|TRBJ2-7|-|-
CATTQTYEQYF
TGTGCCACCACCCAGACCTACGAGCAGTACTTC
>TRBV3-1/TRBV3-2|TRBJ1-4|-|-
CASSQGGRWRVKLFF
TGTGCCAGCAGCCAAGGTGGCAGGTGGCGGGTAAAACTGTTTTTT
>TRBV6-5|TRBJ1-2|-|TRBD1
CASSLTGNNYGYTF
TGTGCCAGCAGTTTGACAGGGAATAACTATGGCTACACCTTC
>TRBV7-9|TRBJ1-5|-|-
CASSLIQGPQHF
TGTGCCAGCAGCTTGATACAGGGGCCCCAGCATTTT
>TRBV3-1/TRBV3-2|TRBJ2-3|once|TRBD2
CASSPLPKTSGGVGGGAYDTQYF
TGTGCCAGCAGCCCCCTCCCGAAGACTAGCGGGGGGGTTGGCGGGGGGGCGTATGATACGCAGTATTTT
>TRBV12-3/TRBV12-4|TRBJ1-3|few|-
CASSLQGFNTIYF
TGTGCCAGCAGTTTACAGGGGTTTAACACCATATATTTT
>TRBV19|TRBJ1-2|-|TRBD1
CASSSDRDHGYTF
TGTGCCAGTAGTTCGGACAGGGATCATGGCTACACCTTC
>TRBV4-1|TRBJ2-2|-|TRBD1
CASSQEGRGRDTGELFF
TGCGCCAGCAGCCAAGAGGGCAGGGGGCGCGACACCGGGGAGCTGTTTTTT
>TRBV20-1|TRBJ1-1|-|-
CSAIRGPEAFF
TGCAGTGCTATCAGGGGACCTGAAGCTTTCTTT
>TRBV12-5|TRBJ1-3|-|TRBD1
CASGLGQGNRAGNTIYF
TGTGCTAGTGGTTTGGGACAGGGAAACCGAGCTGGAAACACCATATATTTT
>TRBV5-4|TRBJ2-3|-|TRBD2
CASTETSARDTQYF
TGTGCCAGCACCGAGACTAGCGCAAGAGATACGCAGTATTTT
>TRBV9|TRBJ1-2|-|TRBD1
CASTRVDRGGYTF
TGTGCCAGCACCCGAGTAGACAGGGGCGGCTACACCTTC
>TRBV6-2/TRBV6-3|TRBJ2-5|-|-
CASSYSRETQYF
TGTGCCAGCAGTTACTCCCGAGAGACCCAGTACTTC
>TRBV11-2|TRBJ2-2|-|TRBD2
CASSFGLAGSTGELFF
TGTGCCAGCAGCTTCGGACTAGCGGGGTCGACCGGGGAGCTGTTTTTT
>TRBV19|TRBJ1-2|-|TRBD1
CASRGTGAGDGYTF
TGTGCCAGTAGGGGGACAGGGGCAGGAGATGGCTACACCTTC
>TRBV5-1|TRBJ2-3|-|TRBD2
CASSLEIGGSGTDTQYF
TGCGCCAGCAGCTTGGAGATCGGGGGGTCTGGCACAGATACGCAGTATTTT
>TRBV5-5|TRBJ1-1|-|-
CASAARGAGMNTEAFF
TGTGCCAGCGCCGCTCGGGGGGCGGGAATGAACACTGAAGCTTTCTTT
>TRBV9|TRBJ2-2|-|-
CASSVGPGNTGELFF
TGTGCCAGCAGCGTTGGCCCAGGGAACACCGGGGAGCTGTTTTTT
>TRBV7-8|TRBJ2-5|-|-
CASSFGSGGTGETQYF
TGTGCCAGCAGCTTCGGAAGCGGTGGAACGGGAGAGACCCAGTACTTC
>TRBV9|TRBJ2-1|-|-
CASSVALGGEQFF
TGTGCCAGCAGCGTAGCACTAGGTGGGGAGCAGTTCTTC
>TRBV19|TRBJ1-5|-|-
CASSIDDTFPNQPQHF
TGTGCCAGTAGTATCGATGACACTTTTCCGAATCAGCCCCAGCATTTT
>TRBV6-6|TRBJ2-1|-|TRBD2
CASNIKPGTIGTEQFF
TGTGCCAGCAACATAAAACCCGGGACTATTGGTACTGAGCAGTTCTTC
>TRBV30|TRBJ2-1|-|TRBD2
CAWSVGGPAGADEQFF
TGTGCCTGGAGTGTAGGAGGTCCAGCGGGGGCCGATGAGCAGTTCTTC